The 31 T cell receptor beta chains below all came from one sample that was sequenced in a study of T cells in Graves' hyperthyroidism and ophthalmopathy. Amplification yielded TCR beta CDR3 regions, with RNA transcripts as the source. With the HTBI primer set, the TCR CDR3 went through a first round of RT-PCR. TCRdb recomputed calls from the multiplex PCR reads with MiXCR, one row per CDR3 protein. The sample lists around 560,000 distinct CDR3 sequences, over 15% occurring once. The sample consisted of blood. Every receptor here comes from a woman aged 18-29 years with Graves' hyperthyroidism.

The rearrangement joins TRBV5-1 to TRBJ2-3; no clear D gene. The V gene lost 3 bases and the J gene lost 3 bases, with 14 bases spanning the gap. This CDR3 spans 15 amino acids. Germline loops: CDR1 SGHRS, CDR2 YFSETQ. The CDR3 DNA follows: TGCGCCAGCAGCTCCGTGGGTGGGTGGACAGATACGCAGTATTTT. Its translation: CASSSVGGWTDTQYF.

This clonotype was detected only a few times. The chain is built from TRBV19 and TRBJ2-1, with 7 bases lining up with TRBD1. Trimming took 3 bases from V and 2 from J; bases not matched to a gene: 7. Germline CDR1 LNHDA, CDR2 SQIVND (reference sequence). The CDR3 extends over 16 amino acids. The CDR3 coding sequence is TGTGCCAGTAGTATCTCCGGACAGGCCACCTACAATGAGCAGTTCTTC. Translated: CASSISGQATYNEQFF.

The CDR3 region has the DNA TGCAGCGTTGCGGCTAGCGGGGTTGGGCAGTACTTC. Translating it yields CSVAASGVGQYF. This chain links TRBV29-1 with TRBJ2-7; 9 bases fit TRBD2. There are 12 residues in the CDR3. Per the germline V gene, CDR1 is SQVTM and CDR2 is ANQGSEA. With V trimmed by 4 bases and J by 9 bases, 7 bases remained unmatched.

This clonotype was counted ten times or more. Written as DNA, the CDR3 is TGTGCCAGCAGGGTCTATCGGGAGGCCTACGAGCAGTACTTC. Encoded protein: CASRVYREAYEQYF. The V call is TRBV2, the J call TRBJ2-7; 7 nucleotides match TRBD2. The CDR3 spans 14 residues. Germline V gene lookup returns CDR1 SNHLY and CDR2 FYNNEI. V trimming: 6 bases; J trimming: 2 bases; junction bases outside the gene matches: 7.

The chain links TRBV6-2 or TRBV6-3 to TRBJ2-1, with TRBD2 as a possible D gene (6 bases). With 6 bases removed from V and 1 base from J, the gap between germline ends came to 16 bases. Germline loops: CDR1 MNHEY, CDR2 SVGEGT. CDR3 size: 16 residues. The CDR3 sequence is CASSSNIAESYNEQFF. The CDR3 DNA follows: TGTGCCAGCAGCTCCAACATAGCGGAATCCTACAATGAGCAGTTCTTC.

This clonotype was observed many times. The chain links TRBV7-2 to TRBJ1-5; D gene uncertain. Germline V gene data show CDR1 as SGHTA and CDR2 as FQGNSA. This CDR3 has 15 residues. V was clipped by 5 bases and J by 0 bases, with 11 bases between them. DNA for the CDR3: TGTGCCAGCAGCCAACAGATTAATAGCAATCAGCCCCAGCATTTT. Its protein product is CASSQQINSNQPQHF.

This clonotype was detected many times. The rearrangement links TRBV28 to TRBJ2-7; D uncertain. The CDR3 covers 13 residues. V was cut by 6 bases and J by 0 bases, with 9 bases left in between. In germline, CDR1 is MDHEN, CDR2 SYDVKM. Here the CDR3 DNA reads TGTGCCAGCAGCTTGGTAAGCTCCTACGAGCAGTACTTC. Translating gives CASSLVSSYEQYF.

The chain uses TRBV5-6 and TRBJ2-1; 13 positions match TRBD2. The germline V gene encodes CDR1 SGHDT and CDR2 YYEEEE. The trim removed 2 bases at V and 3 bases at J, leaving 11 bases unmatched. The CDR3 is 19 residues long. CDR3 amino acids: CASSFLTSGRTESYNEQFF. DNA of the CDR3: TGTGCCAGCAGCTTCCTGACTAGCGGGAGGACTGAGAGCTACAATGAGCAGTTCTTC.

The chain carries TRBV6-2 or TRBV6-3 and TRBJ2-3, with 13 bases aligning to TRBD2. CDR1 and CDR2 (germline): MNHEY, SVGEGT. This CDR3 is built from 15 residues. Unmatched junction bases numbered 10, after V lost 6 bases and J lost 10 bases. The CDR3 loop reads CASSLPGTSGAAQYF. Written as DNA, the CDR3 is TGTGCCAGCAGCCTCCCCGGGACTAGCGGGGCCGCGCAGTATTTT.

This clonotype has at least ten counts. The rearrangement uses TRBV2 and TRBJ1-1, with 10 bases that match TRBD1. CDR1 is SNHLY and CDR2 is FYNNEI in the germline V gene. This CDR3 is 17 amino acids long. The V and J ends lost 6 bases and 0 bases, in that order; junction bases with no gene match: 10. The CDR3 is CASSLEGQGIMNTEAFF. CDR3 bases: TGTGCCAGCAGCTTGGAGGGACAGGGGATTATGAACACTGAAGCTTTCTTT.

This clonotype has more than one count but fewer than ten. The DNA for the CDR3 is TGTGCCGGCTCAACAGGGCCCTTCTATGGCTACACCTTC. Its translation: CAGSTGPFYGYTF. This chain uses TRBV12-3 or TRBV12-4 with TRBJ1-2; D perhaps matches TRBD1 (6 bases). The CDR3 has 13 amino acids. Trimming stripped 11 bases from V and 4 bases from J, with 17 bases between.

This clonotype was observed at least ten times. The chain joins TRBV2 to TRBJ1-5; no reliable D call. V lost 2 bases and J 9 bases, leaving 11 bases between the germline ends. From germline, CDR1 is SNHLY and CDR2 FYNNEI. The CDR3 sequence is 13 residues long. The CDR3 DNA reads as TGTGCCAGCAGTGAATTGGGTGGAGGGCCCCAGCATTTT. Residues: CASSELGGGPQHF.

This clonotype was counted between two and nine times. The rearrangement joins TRBV6-1 to TRBJ1-6, with 7 bases lining up with TRBD1. The CDR3 is 15 amino acids. The junction had 8 bases not matched to a gene; V was cut back by 5 bases and J by 7 bases. The germline V gene has CDR1 MNHNS and CDR2 SASEGT. The CDR3 bases are TGTGCCAGCAGTTTATTAGCACAGGGGAATTCACCCCTCCACTTT. This gives the protein CASSLLAQGNSPLHF.

This clonotype was seen ten or more times. The chain uses TRBV11-2 and TRBJ1-3; D unclear. Trimming left V 1 base short and J 0 bases short, with 19 bases between. The germline V gene encodes CDR1 SGHAT and CDR2 FQNNGV. The CDR3 spans 19 residues. The CDR3 nucleotides read TGTGCCAGCAGCTTAGTTTGGGCGGGCAGGCGATTCTCTGGAAACACCATATATTTT. It specifies CASSLVWAGRRFSGNTIYF.

The chain is built from TRBV7-3 and TRBJ2-7, with D unclear. Germline V lookup: CDR1 SGHTA, CDR2 FQGTGA. V lost 5 bases and J lost 2, with 7 bases in between. The CDR3 contains 12 residues. CDR3 nucleotide sequence: TGTGCCAGCAGCCAAACAACCTACGAGCAGTACTTC. Its translation is CASSQTTYEQYF.

This chain connects TRBV19 to TRBJ1-4; maybe TRBD1 (6 bases). Germline CDR1 LNHDA, CDR2 SQIVND (reference sequence). The germline V and J ends were trimmed by 5 bases and 5 bases, with 9 bases remaining between them. CDR3 length equals 13 residues. The chain's CDR3 is CASSLGQNEKLFF. The CDR3 coding sequence is TGTGCCAGTAGTCTCGGACAGAATGAAAAACTGTTTTTT.

CDR3 protein: CASRPGGQPQHF. The CDR3, as DNA: TGTGCCAGCAGGCCGGGAGGTCAGCCCCAGCATTTT. The V gene is TRBV12-3 or TRBV12-4, the J gene TRBJ1-5; D is unclear. The CDR3 length is 12 residues. Trimming shortened V by 6 bases and J by 6 bases, and 9 bases separated the two germline ends.

The gene calls are TRBV20-1 and TRBJ2-4, with 11 bases aligning to TRBD1. CDR1 DFQATT and CDR2 SNEGSKA come from the germline V gene (reference sequence). The CDR3 consists of 18 residues. V was pared by 0 bases and J by 1 base, with 8 bases of the junction left unmatched. The CDR3 loop reads CSARDFRTGGEAKNIQYF. The CDR3 coding sequence is TGCAGTGCTAGAGATTTTCGGACAGGGGGCGAGGCCAAAAACATTCAGTACTTC.

For the CDR3, the DNA is TGTGCCAGCAGCCGGGAGGCACAGTCCTATGGCTACACCTTC. It yields the protein CASSREAQSYGYTF. V gene TRBV5-6 combines with J gene TRBJ1-2, with D unresolved. Trimming left V 4 bases short and J 4 bases short, with 14 bases between. Germline V gene lookup returns CDR1 SGHDT and CDR2 YYEEEE. The CDR3 covers 14 residues.

This clonotype was found many times. The chain's CDR3 is CASRKGGPQETQYF. CDR3 in DNA: TGTGCCAGCAGGAAGGGGGGGCCCCAAGAGACCCAGTACTTC. The V gene is TRBV6-2 or TRBV6-3, the J gene TRBJ2-5; tentatively, D is TRBD2 (7 bases). V shed 6 bases and J shed 1 base, with 12 bases lying between them. CDR3 size: 14 residues. Germline V gene sequence: CDR1 MNHEY, CDR2 SVGEGT.

Comments on this clonotype: A junction end diverges from the germline sequence, so it may reflect a read error. This sequence joins TRBV12-3 or TRBV12-4 and TRBJ2-5; tentatively, D is TRBD1 (5 bases). There are 14 residues in the CDR3. CDR3 residues: CASSLGVREEIQYF. The CDR3 DNA follows: TGTGCCAGCAGTTTAGGCGTCAGGGAAGAGATCCAGTACTTC.

This clonotype was detected ten times or more. The CDR3 DNA is TGTGCCAGCACCACGCGGAGAGCGGGAGGAAATGAGCAGTTCTTC. Its translation is CASTTRRAGGNEQFF. V gene TRBV7-2 combines with J gene TRBJ2-1, with 9 bases identical to TRBD2. CDR1 SGHTA and CDR2 FQGNSA come from the germline V gene. V shed 7 bases and J 7 bases; nucleotides not matched to a gene: 11. The CDR3 totals 15 residues.

This clonotype was counted only a few times. The genes are TRBV19 and TRBJ1-1; TRBD1 aligns across 11 bases. Germline V gene data show CDR1 as LNHDA and CDR2 as SQIVND (reference sequence). Trimming removed 7 bases from V and 6 bases from J; junction bases left unmatched: 10. The CDR3 is made up of 15 amino acids. The CDR3 is CASNRDRGLMAEAFF. The CDR3, as DNA: TGTGCCAGTAATCGGGACAGGGGGTTGATGGCTGAAGCTTTCTTT.

The chain has TRBV11-2 and TRBJ2-5; 9 positions agree with TRBD2. The CDR3 spans 16 residues. CDR1 and CDR2 from the germline V gene are SGHAT and FQNNGV. V lost 6 bases to trimming and J lost 2 bases; unmatched junction nucleotides: 10. Here the CDR3 reads CASRGGGAGAQETQYF. Here the CDR3 DNA reads TGTGCCAGCAGAGGCGGGGGGGCTGGCGCTCAAGAGACCCAGTACTTC. Drawing the rest from reference TRBV11-2 and TRBJ2-5, the complete variable domain is EAGVAQSPRYKIIEKRQSVAFWCNPISGHATLYWYQQILGQGPKLLIQFQNNGVVDDSQLPKDRFSAERLKGVDSTLKIQPAKLEDSAVYLCASRGGGAGAQETQYFGPGTRLLVL.

This clonotype was found many times. This chain connects TRBV30 to TRBJ1-2; 8 bases are a match to TRBD1. This CDR3 has 13 amino acids. The V gene end was trimmed by 7 bases and the J gene end by 4 bases; junction bases not matched to a gene: 8. CDR1 and CDR2 from the germline V gene are GTSNPN and SVGIG (reference sequence). In DNA, the CDR3 is TGTGCCTTAGGACAGGGCCACCGCTATGGCTACACCTTC. Protein: CALGQGHRYGYTF. Full variable domain (rest looked up from reference TRBV30 and TRBJ1-2): SQTIHQWPATLVQPVGSPLSLECTVEGTSNPNLYWYRQAAGRGLQLLFYSVGIGQISSEVPQNLSASRPQDRQFILSSKKLLLSDSGFYLCALGQGHRYGYTFGSGTRLTVV.

This clonotype occurred many times. The chain carries TRBV7-2 and TRBJ2-1; TRBD1 matches at 9 bases. Germline values: CDR1 SGHTA, CDR2 FQGNSA. J was trimmed by 9 bases and V by 1 base; bases with no gene match: 7. CDR3 length: 15 residues. The CDR3 region is CASSLGGTGGTEQFF. Written as DNA, the CDR3 is TGTGCCAGCAGCTTAGGAGGAACAGGGGGCACTGAGCAGTTCTTC.

The chain carries TRBV7-2 and TRBJ2-1; D is perhaps TRBD1 (5 bases). The germline V and J ends were trimmed by 5 bases and 4 bases, with 9 bases remaining between them. The CDR3 runs 13 residues. Germline CDR1 reads SGHTA; CDR2 reads FQGNSA. CDR3 nucleotides: TGTGCCAGCAGCAACCGACAGTACAATGAGCAGTTCTTC. Translated, it gives CASSNRQYNEQFF.

At least ten counts were recorded for this clonotype. The genes are TRBV2 and TRBJ2-5; 8 bases are a match to TRBD2. CDR1 and CDR2 (germline): SNHLY, FYNNEI. The CDR3 totals 15 residues. V was pared by 4 bases and J by 0 bases, with 4 bases of the junction left unmatched. The CDR3: CASSGRGAYQETQYF. CDR3 nucleotide sequence: TGTGCCAGCAGTGGGCGGGGGGCGTACCAAGAGACCCAGTACTTC. The full variable domain, its missing parts supplied by reference TRBV2 and TRBJ2-5, is EPEVTQTPSHQVTQMGQEVILRCVPISNHLYFYWYRQILGQKVEFLVSFYNNEISEKSEIFDDQFSVERPDGSNFTLKIRSTKLEDSAMYFCASSGRGAYQETQYFGPGTRLLVL.

This clonotype was seen only a few times. This chain connects TRBV7-2 to TRBJ2-7; D remains ambiguous. The CDR3 has 14 amino acids. The V end lost 1 base, the J end lost 0 bases, and 7 bases lay between the germline ends. Germline loops: CDR1 SGHTA, CDR2 FQGNSA. The CDR3 DNA reads as TGTGCCAGCAGCTTAGAAAGTAACTCCTACGAGCAGTACTTC. The encoded protein is CASSLESNSYEQYF.

This clonotype was seen repeatedly, ten times or more. The V call is TRBV12-3 or TRBV12-4, the J call TRBJ2-3; 7 nucleotides match TRBD2. The CDR3 runs 15 residues. V lost 5 bases to trimming and J lost 0 bases; unmatched junction nucleotides: 5. The CDR3 coding sequence is TGTGCCAGCAGTAGAGCGGGGACTAGCACAGATACGCAGTATTTT. It specifies CASSRAGTSTDTQYF.

The chain recombines TRBV3-1 with TRBJ2-3, with TRBD1 identical over 8 bases. The V gene's germline CDR1 is LGHDT and CDR2 YNNKEL (reference sequence). The junction had 9 bases not matched to a gene; V was cut back by 7 bases and J by 6 bases. The CDR3 has 14 amino acids. CDR3: CASIDDRGTDTQYF. CDR3 nucleotides: TGTGCCAGCATCGATGACAGGGGAACTGATACGCAGTATTTT.